The 8 T cell receptor beta chains below were found in one sample sequenced in a study of blood T cell repertoires in COVID-19. The data were produced by immunoSEQ multiplex PCR, yet TCRdb's version contains in-frame clones alone and is incomplete. The table includes 140,000 to 150,000 clones, 65% to 90% detected once. The specimen sequenced was peripheral blood. These receptors were taken from a man aged 60-69 years with active or convalescent COVID-19.

V usage is TRBV7-6 and J usage is TRBJ2-7; TRBD1 aligns across 9 bases. CDR3 length equals 15 residues. The junction had 11 bases not matched to a gene; V was cut back by 4 bases and J by 7 bases. Looked up from germline, CDR1 is SGHVS and CDR2 is FNYEAQ. CDR3 amino acids: CASSSDGTGRGEQYF. As DNA, the CDR3 is TGTGCCAGCAGCTCTGACGGGACAGGGAGAGGGGAGCAGTACTTC.

This chain links TRBV7-8 with TRBJ1-4; the D gene is possibly TRBD1 (5 bases). CDR3 size: 15 residues. From germline, CDR1 is SGHVS and CDR2 FQNEAQ. V was clipped by 5 bases and J by 6 bases, with 16 bases between them. The CDR3 here is CASSPRTSRDEKLFF. The CDR3 region has the DNA TGTGCCAGCAGCCCGCGGACATCTAGGGATGAAAAACTGTTTTTT.

The CDR3 loop reads CASSSWTSSAGELFF. The CDR3 bases are TGTGCCAGCAGTTCCTGGACTAGTAGCGCCGGGGAGCTGTTTTTT. This chain connects TRBV6-2 or TRBV6-3 to TRBJ2-2; 7 bases are a match to TRBD2. This CDR3 comprises 15 residues. Germline values: CDR1 MNHEY, CDR2 SVGEGT. Trimming removed 4 bases from V and 6 bases from J; junction bases left unmatched: 8.

The rearrangement uses TRBV30 and TRBJ1-1, with a possible D match to TRBD1 (6 bases). V was cut by 5 bases and J by 8 bases, with 15 bases left in between. Germline V lookup: CDR1 GTSNPN, CDR2 SVGIG (reference sequence). This CDR3 region has 12 residues. The CDR3 loop reads CAWGRTGLEAFF. The CDR3 DNA reads as TGTGCCTGGGGACGAACAGGGCTCGAAGCTTTCTTT. Filled out from reference TRBV30 and TRBJ1-1, the complete variable domain reads SQTIHQWPATLVQPVGSPLSLECTVEGTSNPNLYWYRQAAGRGLQLLFYSVGIGQISSEVPQNLSASRPQDRQFILSSKKLLLSDSGFYLCAWGRTGLEAFFGQGTRLTVV.

The chain has TRBV20-1 and TRBJ2-5, with D unclear. CDR1 is DFQATT, CDR2 SNEGSKA, per germline (reference sequence). The CDR3 extends over 10 amino acids. V lost 3 bases and J lost 5, with 4 bases in between. The CDR3 DNA sequence: TGCAGTGCTAGTTCGGAGACCCAGTACTTC. Its protein is CSASSETQYF.

CDR3 nucleotides: TGCGCCAGCAGCAAAGACAGTTGGAATGAAAAACTGTTTTTT. Amino acid sequence: CASSKDSWNEKLFF. The chain is built from TRBV5-1 and TRBJ1-4; possible D gene TRBD1, 5 bases. CDR1 and CDR2 (germline): SGHRS, YFSETQ. V was pared by 4 bases and J by 5 bases, with 12 bases between. The CDR3 runs 14 residues. The complete variable domain, with remaining parts taken from reference TRBV5-1 and TRBJ1-4, reads KAGVTQTPRYLIKTRGQQVTLSCSPISGHRSVSWYQQTPGQGLQFLFEYFSETQRNKGNFPGRFSGRQFSNSRSEMNVSTLELGDSALYLCASSKDSWNEKLFFGSGTQLSVL.

The chain couples TRBV27 to TRBJ1-4, with D possibly TRBD1 on 6 matching bases. Per the germline V gene, CDR1 is MNHEY and CDR2 is SMNVEV (reference sequence). The CDR3 covers 16 residues. V dropped 0 bases and J dropped 5 bases, with 13 bases sitting between them. CDR3 loop: CASSLSSQGWNEKLFF. Here the CDR3 DNA reads TGTGCCAGCAGTTTATCCTCACAGGGATGGAATGAAAAACTGTTTTTT. The complete variable domain, with remaining parts taken from reference TRBV27 and TRBJ1-4, reads EAQVTQNPRYLITVTGKKLTVTCSQNMNHEYMSWYRQDPGLGLRQIYYSMNVEVTDKGDVPEGYKVSRKEKRNFPLILESPSPNQTSLYFCASSLSSQGWNEKLFFGSGTQLSVL.

The chain couples TRBV7-2 to TRBJ2-7; 12 bases agree with TRBD2. Trimming took 5 bases from V and 6 from J; bases not matched to a gene: 5. Germline V CDR1 and CDR2: SGHTA, FQGNSA. The CDR3 sequence is 14 residues long. CDR3 bases: TGTGCCAGCAGCGCCCTAGCGGGGGGGCGCGAGCAGTACTTC. Its translation: CASSALAGGREQYF.